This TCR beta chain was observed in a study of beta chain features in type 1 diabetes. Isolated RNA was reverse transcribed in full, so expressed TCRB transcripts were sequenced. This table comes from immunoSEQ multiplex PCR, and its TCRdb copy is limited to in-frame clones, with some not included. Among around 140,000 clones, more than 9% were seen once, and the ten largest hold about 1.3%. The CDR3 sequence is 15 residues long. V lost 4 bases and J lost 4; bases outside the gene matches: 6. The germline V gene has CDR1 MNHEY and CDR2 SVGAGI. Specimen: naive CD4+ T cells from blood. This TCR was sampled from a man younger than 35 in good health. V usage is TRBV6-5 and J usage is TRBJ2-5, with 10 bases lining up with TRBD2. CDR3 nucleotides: TGTGCCAGCAGTTTCCCAGCGGGGGGGCGAGAGACCCAGTACTTC. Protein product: CASSFPAGGRETQYF.